The 23 T cell receptor beta chains below come from one sample, sequenced in a study of blood T cell repertoires in COVID-19. TCRdb keeps only in-frame clones here, not all; method: immunoSEQ multiplex PCR. The table includes hundreds of thousands of clones, 82% detected once. Sequencing was carried out using peripheral blood. These receptors were obtained from an older woman with active or convalescent COVID-19.

The chain is built from TRBV7-3 and TRBJ2-5, with TRBD2 identical over 11 bases. The CDR3 has 15 amino acids. Trimming removed 5 bases from V and 5 bases from J; junction bases left unmatched: 7. The V gene's germline CDR1 is SGHTA and CDR2 FQGTGA. Written as DNA, the CDR3 is TGTGCCAGCAGCCTTAGCGGGGGGGCTCTTGAGACCCAGTACTTC. It codes for CASSLSGGALETQYF.

The V call is TRBV28, the J call TRBJ1-2; perhaps TRBD1 as D (5 bases). Trimming pared 5 bases from V and 4 bases from J, leaving 20 bases between. The germline gives CDR1 MDHEN, CDR2 SYDVKM. The CDR3 consists of 16 residues. For the CDR3, the DNA is TGTGCCAGCAGTAGTAGGGGCAGGGTGGTTAGCTATGGCTACACCTTC. It encodes CASSSRGRVVSYGYTF.

Here the CDR3 reads CASSDSGGPWNEQFF. The CDR3, as DNA: TGTGCCAGCAGCGATAGCGGGGGACCCTGGAATGAGCAGTTCTTC. The rearrangement links TRBV9 to TRBJ2-1, with 9 bases lining up with TRBD2. The CDR3 is made up of 15 amino acids. The V and J ends lost 3 bases and 7 bases, in that order; junction bases with no gene match: 8. Germline V gene lookup returns CDR1 SGDLS and CDR2 YYNGEE.

The chain uses TRBV6-5 and TRBJ2-1, with a tentative D call TRBD2 (7 bases). This CDR3 contains 14 residues. V was cut by 11 bases and J by 6 bases, with 20 bases left in between. Germline V gene lookup returns CDR1 MNHEY and CDR2 SVGAGI. CDR3 nucleotides: TGTGCCTCGCATCCGGACGCGGGGGCCAATGAGCAGTTCTTC. Amino acid sequence: CASHPDAGANEQFF.

The chain has TRBV2 and TRBJ1-5; TRBD1 agrees at 8 bases. V lost 7 bases and J lost 5; bases outside the gene matches: 4. This CDR3 region has 13 residues. Germline V CDR1 and CDR2: SNHLY, FYNNEI. The CDR3, as DNA: TGTGCCAGCACATCAGGGGGCTATCAGCCCCAGCATTTT. Translating gives CASTSGGYQPQHF.

Only a few counts were recorded for this clone. J is TRBJ1-1 and V is TRBV6-5; D might be TRBD1 (5 bases). The length of the CDR3 is 13 residues. The ends were cut back, 3 bases at V and 4 bases at J, with 9 bases in the middle. Germline CDR1 MNHEY, CDR2 SVGAGI. CDR3 nucleotide sequence: TGTGCCAGCAGTTATGGGGCGCGCACTGAAGCTTTCTTT. Amino acid sequence: CASSYGARTEAFF.

The V gene is TRBV5-6, the J gene TRBJ2-3; 7 positions agree with TRBD1. V lost 3 bases, J lost 0 bases, and 10 bases stayed unmatched. The CDR3 runs to 17 residues. Germline CDR1 reads SGHDT; CDR2 reads YYEEEE. The CDR3 here is CASSSQQGRLSTDTQYF. The DNA of the CDR3 is TGTGCCAGCAGCTCTCAACAGGGGCGTCTTAGCACAGATACGCAGTATTTT.

The rearrangement links TRBV5-1 to TRBJ1-2; the D is unclear. This CDR3 has 13 residues. The germline V gene encodes CDR1 SGHRS and CDR2 YFSETQ. V dropped 0 bases and J dropped 2 bases, with 5 bases sitting between them. Written as DNA, the CDR3 is TGCGCCAGCAGCTTGGCCCCAAACTATGGCTACACCTTC. As protein: CASSLAPNYGYTF.

The chain has TRBV7-2 and TRBJ1-5; a possible D gene is TRBD1 (6 bases). Trimming shortened V by 6 bases and J by 2 bases, and 14 bases separated the two germline ends. Germline V CDR1 and CDR2: SGHTA, FQGNSA. The length of the CDR3 is 15 residues. The CDR3 DNA sequence: TGTGCCAGCAGTTCCCAGGGGAGGGGCAATCAGCCCCAGCATTTT. As protein: CASSSQGRGNQPQHF.

The V gene is TRBV6-5, the J gene TRBJ1-4; TRBD1 aligns across 11 bases. The J segment lost 8 bases and the V segment lost 6 bases, leaving 8 bases of the junction unmatched. This CDR3 has 15 residues. Germline V gives CDR1 MNHEY, CDR2 SVGAGI. The chain's CDR3 is CASRGQGVRGEKLFF. The CDR3 region has the DNA TGTGCCAGCAGGGGACAGGGGGTCCGGGGGGAAAAACTGTTTTTT.

V gene TRBV27 combines with J gene TRBJ1-2, with D hard to call. In germline, CDR1 is MNHEY, CDR2 SMNVEV (reference sequence). V lost 6 bases and J 8 bases, leaving 22 bases between the germline ends. This CDR3 spans 15 amino acids. Here the CDR3 DNA reads TGTGCCAGCAGCCCTAAGGGCGGGAGTTATGGAGGCTACACCTTC. Translated: CASSPKGGSYGGYTF.

V usage is TRBV6-5 and J usage is TRBJ2-1; perhaps TRBD1 as D (6 bases). From germline, CDR1 is MNHEY and CDR2 SVGAGI. V was pared by 7 bases and J by 4 bases, with 14 bases between. CDR3 length equals 14 residues. The CDR3 protein is CASIFGQTYNEQFF. The CDR3 DNA reads as TGTGCCAGCATCTTCGGACAGACTTACAATGAGCAGTTCTTC.

This clone is a singleton in its sample. The gene calls are TRBV5-6 and TRBJ2-7; TRBD1 might be the D (7 bases). V lost 2 bases and J 0 bases, leaving 15 bases between the germline ends. The CDR3 consists of 16 residues. CDR1 is SGHDT and CDR2 is YYEEEE in the germline V gene. CDR3 residues: CASSLFGGQSSYEQYF. CDR3 bases: TGTGCCAGCAGCTTATTCGGGGGACAGAGCTCCTACGAGCAGTACTTC.

The V call is TRBV10-3, the J call TRBJ2-1, with 10 bases fitting TRBD1. The germline V gene encodes CDR1 ENHRY and CDR2 SYGVKD. The CDR3 covers 15 residues. The J segment lost 5 bases and the V segment lost 5 bases, leaving 6 bases of the junction unmatched. CDR3 sequence reads: CAISTSGTGDNEQFF. In DNA, the CDR3 is TGTGCCATCAGTACTTCCGGGACAGGGGACAATGAGCAGTTCTTC.

This sequence joins TRBV5-1 and TRBJ1-4; D ambiguous. Looked up from germline, CDR1 is SGHRS and CDR2 is YFSETQ. The CDR3 length is 13 residues. V lost 1 base and J lost 6, with 7 bases in between. The CDR3 region has the DNA TGCGCCAGCAGCTTGATTGGGCATGAAAAACTGTTTTTT. This gives the protein CASSLIGHEKLFF.

CDR3: CASSLGQGVSQPQHF. CDR3 DNA: TGTGCCAGCAGCCTTGGACAGGGGGTAAGTCAGCCCCAGCATTTT. The chain joins TRBV7-9 to TRBJ1-5; TRBD1 agrees at 10 bases. Germline assignment: CDR1 SEHNR and CDR2 FQNEAQ (reference sequence). The V gene end was trimmed by 5 bases and the J gene end by 6 bases; junction bases not matched to a gene: 7. The CDR3 has 15 amino acids.

This chain uses TRBV7-8 with TRBJ2-3; TRBD2 agrees at 9 bases. The CDR3 runs 16 residues. Germline CDR1 reads SGHVS; CDR2 reads FQNEAQ. J was trimmed by 6 bases and V by 1 base; bases with no gene match: 8. This chain's CDR3 is CASSLGASGDRDTQYF. DNA for the CDR3: TGTGCCAGCAGCTTAGGGGCTAGCGGGGACCGTGATACGCAGTATTTT.

The chain recombines TRBV3-1 (or the pseudogene TRBV3-2) with TRBJ1-6; D not certain. CDR3 length equals 12 residues. Germline V gives CDR1 LGHDT, CDR2 YNNKEL (reference sequence). Trimming removed 1 base from V and 14 bases from J, with 9 bases in between. The CDR3 DNA is TGTGCCAGCAGCCAAGGGGAGGGTTCCCTCCACTTT. Translation: CASSQGEGSLHF.

This chain links TRBV7-9 with TRBJ2-4; 8 bases are a match to TRBD1. CDR3 length: 16 residues. V lost 2 bases to trimming and J lost 10 bases; unmatched junction nucleotides: 13. Germline V CDR1 and CDR2: SEHNR, FQNEAQ (reference sequence). CDR3: CASSLIRGRSETIQYF. The DNA of the CDR3 is TGTGCCAGCAGCTTAATCAGGGGGCGCTCAGAGACGATTCAGTACTTC.

The chain is built from TRBV5-6 and TRBJ2-6; tentatively, D is TRBD2 (5 bases). Looked up from germline, CDR1 is SGHDT and CDR2 is YYEEEE. The CDR3 loop spans 16 amino acids. The V gene lost 0 bases and the J gene lost 0 bases, with 7 bases spanning the gap. CDR3 coding DNA: TGTGCCAGCAGCTTGGCCGGGATCTCTGGGGCCAACGTCCTGACTTTC. It specifies CASSLAGISGANVLTF.

This clone was counted once. V gene TRBV5-4 combines with J gene TRBJ2-3; 10 nucleotides line up with TRBD2. This CDR3 is 16 amino acids long. CDR1 and CDR2 (germline): SGHNT, YYREEE (reference sequence). After removal of 0 bases from V and 2 bases from J, the junction contained 3 bases not matched to a gene. CDR3 DNA sequence: TGTGCCAGCAGCTTGGAGACTAGCGGGTACACAGATACGCAGTATTTT. It encodes CASSLETSGYTDTQYF.

This chain links TRBV27 with TRBJ1-2; D perhaps matches TRBD1 (6 bases). This CDR3 contains 14 residues. CDR1 and CDR2 (germline): MNHEY, SMNVEV (reference sequence). Trimming took 6 bases from V and 2 from J, leaving 13 bases between them. CDR3 nucleotide sequence: TGTGCCAGCAGCACCCTACAGGGAAACTATGGCTACACCTTC. This sequence encodes CASSTLQGNYGYTF.

J is TRBJ2-3 and V is TRBV12-3 or TRBV12-4, with D unresolved. V was pared by 10 bases and J by 1 base, with 12 bases between. The CDR3 totals 13 residues. CDR3 in amino acids: CATKTYRTDTQYF. Written as DNA, the CDR3 is TGTGCCACCAAGACTTACCGCACAGATACGCAGTATTTT.